This T cell receptor beta chain is from a study of T cell responses to AZD1222 COVID-19 vaccine. The CDR3 spans 15 residues. The germline CDR1 and CDR2 sequences are SEHNR and FQNEAQ (reference sequence). V was trimmed by 5 bases and J by 1 base, leaving 12 bases between them. Profiling relied on immunoSEQ multiplex PCR, and the TCRdb table lists in-frame clones only, not all of them. This table has roughly 100,000 clones, 89% appearing once. The receptor's source is an adult who received the AZD1222 COVID-19 vaccine. This specimen was peripheral blood, taken 28 days after the second AZD1222 dose. This sequence joins TRBV7-9 and TRBJ1-3; D not certain. DNA for the CDR3: TGTGCCAGCAGCGCCAGGTTTGGTTCTGGAAACACCATATATTTT. Protein sequence: CASSARFGSGNTIYF.